Below, one T cell receptor beta chain is given with its context. Its target is not known. Trimming stripped 10 bases from V and 2 bases from J, with 13 bases between. CDR1 SSHAT and CDR2 FNYEAQ come from the germline V gene (reference sequence). The CDR3 is made up of 13 amino acids. The sample belongs to a study of siplizumab effects on memory and regulatory T cells. Overall study results and limits: Alloreactive clones mapping to unstimulated subsets formed only a minor fraction.

Clones were sequenced by immunoSEQ multiplex PCR, and TCRdb holds only the in-frame ones, with some missing. The table includes fewer than 120,000 clones, roughly 92% detected once. The receptor was isolated from a human donor in good health. Material for sequencing was CD4+ T cells sorted from blood. The chain carries TRBV7-7 and TRBJ2-3, with D tentatively TRBD2 (6 bases). The CDR3 spells CATSGGTTDTQYF. DNA for the CDR3: TGTGCCACTTCAGGAGGGACCACAGATACGCAGTATTTT. Drawing the rest from reference TRBV7-7 and TRBJ2-3, the complete variable domain is GAGVSQSPRYKVTKRGQDVTLRCDPISSHATLYWYQQALGQGPEFLTYFNYEAQPDKSGLPSDRFSAERPEGSISTLTIQRTEQRDSAMYRCATSGGTTDTQYFGPGTRLTVL.